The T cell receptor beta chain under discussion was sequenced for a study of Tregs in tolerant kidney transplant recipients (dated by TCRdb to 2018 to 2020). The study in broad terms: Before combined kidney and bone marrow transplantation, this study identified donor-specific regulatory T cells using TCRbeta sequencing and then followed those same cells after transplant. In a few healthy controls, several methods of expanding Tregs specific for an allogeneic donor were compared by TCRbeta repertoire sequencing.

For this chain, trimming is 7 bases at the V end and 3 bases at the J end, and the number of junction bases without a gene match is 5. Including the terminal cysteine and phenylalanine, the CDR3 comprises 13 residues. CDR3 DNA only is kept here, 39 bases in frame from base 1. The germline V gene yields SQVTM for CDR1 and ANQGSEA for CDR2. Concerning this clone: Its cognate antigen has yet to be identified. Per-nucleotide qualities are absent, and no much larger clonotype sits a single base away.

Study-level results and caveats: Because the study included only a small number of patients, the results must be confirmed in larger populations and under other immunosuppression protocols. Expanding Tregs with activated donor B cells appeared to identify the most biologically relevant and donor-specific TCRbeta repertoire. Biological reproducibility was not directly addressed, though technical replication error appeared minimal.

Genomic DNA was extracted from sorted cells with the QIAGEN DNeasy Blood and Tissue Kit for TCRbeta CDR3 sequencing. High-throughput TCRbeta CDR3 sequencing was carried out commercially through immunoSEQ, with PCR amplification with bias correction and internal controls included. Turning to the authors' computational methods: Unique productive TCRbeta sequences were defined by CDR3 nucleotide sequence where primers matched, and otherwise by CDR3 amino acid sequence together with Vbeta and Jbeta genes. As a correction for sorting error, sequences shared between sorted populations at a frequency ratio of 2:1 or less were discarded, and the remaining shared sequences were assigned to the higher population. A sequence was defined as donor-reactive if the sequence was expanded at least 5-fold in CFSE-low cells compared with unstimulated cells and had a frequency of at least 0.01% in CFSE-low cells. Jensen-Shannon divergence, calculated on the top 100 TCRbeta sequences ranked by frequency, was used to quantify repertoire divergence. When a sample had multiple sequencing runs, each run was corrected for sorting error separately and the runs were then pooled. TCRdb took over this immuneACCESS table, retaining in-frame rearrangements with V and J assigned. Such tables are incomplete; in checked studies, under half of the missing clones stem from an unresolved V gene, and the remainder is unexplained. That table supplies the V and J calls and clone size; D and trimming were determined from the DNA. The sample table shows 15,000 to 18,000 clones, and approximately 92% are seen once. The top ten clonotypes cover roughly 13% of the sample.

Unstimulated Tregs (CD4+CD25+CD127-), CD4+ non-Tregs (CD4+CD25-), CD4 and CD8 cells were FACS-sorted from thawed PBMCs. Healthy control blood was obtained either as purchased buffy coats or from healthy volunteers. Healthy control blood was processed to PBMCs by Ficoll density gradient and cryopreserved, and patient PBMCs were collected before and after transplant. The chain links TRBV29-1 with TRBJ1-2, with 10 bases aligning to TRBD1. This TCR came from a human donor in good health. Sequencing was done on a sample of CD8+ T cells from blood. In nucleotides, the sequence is TGCAGCGCGGGGACAGGGGTATACTATGGCTACACCTTC. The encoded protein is CSAGTGVYYGYTF.